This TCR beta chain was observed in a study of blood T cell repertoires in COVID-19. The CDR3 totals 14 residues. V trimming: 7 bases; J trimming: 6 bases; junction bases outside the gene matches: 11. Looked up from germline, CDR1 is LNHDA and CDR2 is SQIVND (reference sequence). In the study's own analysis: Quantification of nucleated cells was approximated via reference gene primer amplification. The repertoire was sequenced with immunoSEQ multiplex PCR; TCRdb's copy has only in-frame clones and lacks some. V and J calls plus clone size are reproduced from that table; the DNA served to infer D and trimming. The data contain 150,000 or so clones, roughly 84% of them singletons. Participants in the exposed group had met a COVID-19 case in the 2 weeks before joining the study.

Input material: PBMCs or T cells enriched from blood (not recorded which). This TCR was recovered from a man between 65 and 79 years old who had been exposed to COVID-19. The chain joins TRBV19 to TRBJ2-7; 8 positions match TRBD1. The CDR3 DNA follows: TGTGCCAGTACCGAGACAGGGGAAGTTGGCGAGCAGTACTTC. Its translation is CASTETGEVGEQYF.